The next 32 T cell receptor beta chains were all read from a single sample in a study of blood T cell repertoires in COVID-19. Some clones are missing from TCRdb's copy, which holds only in-frame ones; the method was immunoSEQ multiplex PCR. Found here are some 260,000 clones, 65% to 85% of them singletons; the top ten hold 3% to 4%. The sequenced sample consisted of peripheral blood. These receptors came from a woman in her thirties or forties with active or convalescent COVID-19.

The V and J genes are TRBV3-1 (or the pseudogene TRBV3-2) and TRBJ2-2; 7 nucleotides line up with TRBD2. Germline CDR1 and CDR2: LGHDT and YNNKEL (reference sequence). The CDR3 spans 14 residues. Unmatched junction bases numbered 8, after V lost 6 bases and J lost 7 bases. CDR3 sequence (DNA): TGTGCCAGCAGTCCTAGCGGTCCGGGCGGGGAGCTGTTTTTT. Translation: CASSPSGPGGELFF.

A single count supports this clone. The gene calls are TRBV28 and TRBJ1-1, with D hard to call. The germline V gene encodes CDR1 MDHEN and CDR2 SYDVKM. The CDR3 contains 13 residues. Between the trimmed V and J ends, which lost 3 bases and 3 bases, there was a span of 8 bases. The CDR3 DNA sequence: TGTGCCAGCAGTTTTCCCCCGGACACTGAAGCTTTCTTT. It encodes CASSFPPDTEAFF.

The rearrangement joins TRBV4-1 to TRBJ2-1; 7 bases are a match to TRBD2. In germline, CDR1 is MGHRA, CDR2 YSYEKL. The CDR3 loop spans 14 amino acids. Unmatched junction bases numbered 7, after V lost 3 bases and J lost 8 bases. In DNA form, the CDR3 reads TGCGCCAGCAGCCAGAGAGGGAGGGTCCATGAGCAGTTCTTC. Amino acid sequence: CASSQRGRVHEQFF.

The CDR3 loop is CATVGHPQGTGANVLTF. The CDR3, as DNA: TGTGCCACCGTCGGACACCCACAAGGCACTGGGGCCAACGTCCTGACTTTC. The chain uses TRBV30 and TRBJ2-6; perhaps TRBD1 as D (5 bases). V was shortened by 8 bases and J by 2 bases, with 22 bases between the two germline ends. The CDR3 consists of 17 residues. Looked up from germline, CDR1 is GTSNPN and CDR2 is SVGIG (reference sequence).

The genes are TRBV5-1 and TRBJ1-4; the D is unclear. Per the germline V gene, CDR1 is SGHRS and CDR2 is YFSETQ. Trimming took 0 bases from V and 6 from J, leaving 12 bases between them. This CDR3 comprises 15 residues. CDR3 DNA: TGCGCCAGCAGCTTGGAACCGGGTTCGGATGAAAAACTGTTTTTT. Translating gives CASSLEPGSDEKLFF.

The V and J genes are TRBV9 and TRBJ2-1, with 11 bases lining up with TRBD2. This CDR3 region has 16 residues. Germline loops: CDR1 SGDLS, CDR2 YYNGEE. V lost 1 base, J lost 7 bases, and 7 bases stayed unmatched. This CDR3 is CASSVRLAGSLNEQFF. The CDR3 DNA sequence: TGTGCCAGCAGCGTAAGACTAGCGGGGTCCCTAAATGAGCAGTTCTTC. The complete variable domain, with remaining parts taken from reference TRBV9 and TRBJ2-1, reads DSGVTQTPKHLITATGQRVTLRCSPRSGDLSVYWYQQSLDQGLQFLIQYYNGEERAKGNILERFSAQQFPDLHSELNLSSLELGDSALYFCASSVRLAGSLNEQFFGPGTRLTVL.

This clone was counted a few times. The rearrangement links TRBV2 to TRBJ1-5, with no clear D. V lost 2 bases and J 0 bases, leaving 8 bases between the germline ends. This CDR3 comprises 15 residues. The germline CDR1 and CDR2 sequences are SNHLY and FYNNEI. CDR3 coding DNA: TGTGCCAGCAGTGAATTAGAGTTTAGCAATCAGCCCCAGCATTTT. Translated, it gives CASSELEFSNQPQHF.

On this clone: Other DNA sequences within the sample encode an identical CDR3. This CDR3 is CASSPLYNEQFF. In DNA form, the CDR3 reads TGTGCCAGCTCACCCTTATACAATGAGCAGTTCTTC. The chain carries TRBV18 and TRBJ2-1; D call uncertain. The CDR3 is 12 amino acids. Germline-derived CDR1 and CDR2 are KGHSH and LQKENI. Trimming shortened V by 3 bases and J by 4 bases, and 4 bases separated the two germline ends.

The chain links TRBV19 to TRBJ2-2; D not certain. Trimming removed 10 bases at V and 0 bases at J, with 15 bases between. CDR3 size: 15 residues. Germline V gives CDR1 LNHDA, CDR2 SQIVND (reference sequence). This CDR3 is CATEPNVANTGELFF. The CDR3 bases are TGTGCCACCGAGCCCAACGTCGCGAACACCGGGGAGCTGTTTTTT.

This chain links TRBV5-1 with TRBJ1-1; D gene unclear. Deletions cut 0 bases from V and 7 bases from J, with 4 bases between. The CDR3 runs to 11 residues. CDR1 is SGHRS and CDR2 is YFSETQ in the germline V gene. The CDR3 nucleotides are TGCGCCAGCAGCTTGGGCGGTGAAGCTTTCTTT. As protein: CASSLGGEAFF.

The rearrangement joins TRBV2 to TRBJ2-3; weak D call: TRBD1 (6 bases). There are 14 residues in the CDR3. The V end was cut by 3 bases, the J end by 0 bases, with 7 bases between. Germline CDR1 SNHLY, CDR2 FYNNEI. For the CDR3, the DNA is TGTGCCAGCAGTGAGGACAGCAGCACAGATACGCAGTATTTT. This encodes CASSEDSSTDTQYF.

This chain uses TRBV9 with TRBJ1-2; maybe TRBD1 (6 bases). V lost 2 bases and J lost 4, with 18 bases in between. Germline assignment: CDR1 SGDLS and CDR2 YYNGEE. This CDR3 has 16 amino acids. The CDR3 spells CASSVGARQNPYGYTF. CDR3 bases: TGTGCCAGCAGCGTGGGGGCCCGACAGAACCCCTATGGCTACACCTTC.

This clone was seen once. The chain couples TRBV12-3 or TRBV12-4 to TRBJ2-3; D gene ambiguous. V gave up 6 bases and J gave up 4 bases, with 11 bases separating them. CDR3 length: 13 amino acids. Here the CDR3 reads CASRRLWADTQYF. The CDR3 DNA is TGTGCCAGCAGAAGACTGTGGGCAGATACGCAGTATTTT.

The count of this clone is one. CDR3 coding DNA: TGTGCCAGCAGCTCGGAGGGAGCAGGGGGGATTGCTGGAAACACCATATATTTT. Residues: CASSSEGAGGIAGNTIYF. The rearrangement joins TRBV5-4 to TRBJ1-3; TRBD1 agrees at 7 bases. Germline CDR1 and CDR2: SGHNT and YYREEE (reference sequence). Trimming removed 3 bases from V and 2 bases from J; junction bases left unmatched: 14. The CDR3 totals 18 residues.

This chain links TRBV5-1 with TRBJ1-2, with 8 bases that match TRBD1. Germline V gene lookup returns CDR1 SGHRS and CDR2 YFSETQ. The V segment lost 2 bases and the J segment 8 bases; nucleotides outside the gene matches: 5. The CDR3 is 13 residues long. The CDR3 bases are TGCGCCAGCAGCTTCGCGACAGGGGACGGCTACACCTTC. As protein: CASSFATGDGYTF.

This chain connects TRBV5-1 to TRBJ1-5, with 7 bases matching TRBD1. The germline V gene has CDR1 SGHRS and CDR2 YFSETQ. V dropped 1 base and J dropped 3; count of bases not matched to a gene: 7. CDR3 length: 16 amino acids. CDR3 amino acids: CASSLNPGQFNQPQHF. The DNA of the CDR3 is TGCGCCAGCAGCTTGAACCCGGGACAGTTCAATCAGCCCCAGCATTTT.

This clone occurred a few times. This chain connects TRBV5-1 to TRBJ2-1, with TRBD2 as a possible D gene (6 bases). V gave up 0 bases and J gave up 3 bases, with 13 bases separating them. This CDR3 is built from 16 residues. CDR1 and CDR2 (germline): SGHRS, YFSETQ. CDR3 coding DNA: TGCGCCAGCAGCTTGGGGGGACTCGCAGTCTACAATGAGCAGTTCTTC. Translated: CASSLGGLAVYNEQFF.

The chain has TRBV27 and TRBJ2-7; D is perhaps TRBD2 (6 bases). This CDR3 contains 14 residues. CDR1 and CDR2 (germline): MNHEY, SMNVEV (reference sequence). V was trimmed by 6 bases and J by 4 bases, leaving 16 bases between them. The CDR3 DNA is TGTGCCAGCAGCCGGGACGGGACTTTGTACGAGCAGTACGTC. This gives the protein CASSRDGTLYEQYV.

This chain links TRBV28 with TRBJ2-2; perhaps TRBD1 as D (6 bases). This CDR3 spans 15 amino acids. The germline CDR1 and CDR2 sequences are MDHEN and SYDVKM. V was cut by 3 bases and J by 4 bases, with 12 bases left in between. DNA of the CDR3: TGTGCCAGCAGTTTGACAGGCGGCTCCACCGGGGAGCTGTTTTTT. Protein sequence: CASSLTGGSTGELFF.

CDR3 nucleotides: TGTGCCAGCAGCTCGACAGCTCTTCTCTATGGCTACACCTTC. This codes for CASSSTALLYGYTF. The V gene is TRBV5-8, the J gene TRBJ1-2, with D perhaps TRBD1 (5 bases). Germline CDR1 is SGHTS and CDR2 is YDEGEE. This CDR3 has 14 residues. The V and J ends lost 3 bases and 4 bases respectively, with 13 bases between them. Full variable domain (missing parts from reference TRBV5-8 and TRBJ1-2): EAGVTQSPTHLIKTRGQQATLRCSPISGHTSVYWYQQALGLGLQFLLWYDEGEERNRGNFPPRFSGRQFPNYSSELNVNALELEDSALYLCASSSTALLYGYTFGSGTRLTVV.

The rearrangement joins TRBV7-9 to TRBJ1-2; D ambiguous. CDR3 length: 13 amino acids. Germline lookup yields CDR1 SEHNR and CDR2 FQNEAQ (reference sequence). The V and J ends lost 4 bases and 7 bases respectively, with 13 bases between them. The CDR3 DNA sequence: TGTGCCAGCAGCTCACGTCGGGAAGGTGGCTACACCTTC. Translation: CASSSRREGGYTF.

To note about this clone: The same CDR3 is also encoded by other DNA sequences in this sample. This chain uses TRBV5-1 with TRBJ2-5; TRBD2 matches 10 bases. Germline trimming cut 4 bases from V and 3 bases from J; bases unmatched to any gene: 3. Germline V gene data show CDR1 as SGHRS and CDR2 as YFSETQ. The CDR3 runs to 14 residues. CDR3 loop: CASSRGLAEETQYF. CDR3 bases: TGCGCCAGCAGCAGAGGACTAGCGGAAGAGACCCAGTACTTC.

The V and J genes are TRBV12-3 or TRBV12-4 and TRBJ2-7; D is undetermined. The CDR3 is 13 amino acids. Trimming cost V 6 bases and J 2 bases, with 11 bases left between them. The CDR3 nucleotides read TGTGCCAGCAGCTTCGAAAGCACCTACGAGCAGTACGTC. Encoded protein: CASSFESTYEQYV.

This rearrangement joins TRBV5-5 to TRBJ2-7; D unresolved. Trimming removed 2 bases from V and 3 bases from J, with 12 bases in between. This CDR3 comprises 14 residues. Germline lookup yields CDR1 SGHKS and CDR2 YYEKEE (reference sequence). The CDR3 is CASSFDPGDYEQYF. In DNA, the CDR3 is TGTGCCAGCAGCTTCGACCCCGGAGACTACGAGCAGTACTTC.

A few counts support this clone. The chain is built from TRBV29-1 and TRBJ2-7, with D possibly being TRBD1 (5 bases). Trimming shortened V by 3 bases and J by 3 bases, and 6 bases separated the two germline ends. Germline CDR1 SQVTM, CDR2 ANQGSEA. CDR3 length: 11 amino acids. The CDR3 reads CSVEDIYEQYF. CDR3 coding DNA: TGCAGCGTTGAGGACATCTACGAGCAGTACTTC.

This clone was counted only a few times. The chain links TRBV19 to TRBJ1-2, with 7 bases fitting TRBD1. V lost 11 bases to trimming and J lost 4 bases; unmatched junction nucleotides: 7. The CDR3 sequence is 12 residues long. From germline, CDR1 is LNHDA and CDR2 SQIVND (reference sequence). CDR3 residues: CAGYRGRYGYTF. CDR3 sequence (DNA): TGTGCCGGCTACAGGGGACGCTATGGCTACACCTTC.

This chain connects TRBV11-3 to TRBJ2-2; D remains ambiguous. CDR1 is SGHNT and CDR2 is YENEEA in the germline V gene. The CDR3 is made up of 14 amino acids. V was shortened by 5 bases and J by 6 bases, with 13 bases between the two germline ends. This chain's CDR3 is CASSDRLGAGELFF. The CDR3, as DNA: TGTGCCAGCAGCGATAGGCTGGGCGCCGGGGAGCTGTTTTTT.

This chain joins TRBV5-1 and TRBJ2-5, with a tentative D call TRBD1 (6 bases). Germline V gene lookup returns CDR1 SGHRS and CDR2 YFSETQ. This CDR3 is built from 14 residues. The V and J ends lost 4 bases and 7 bases respectively, with 17 bases between them. The CDR3 is CASSPQGTLGTQYF. The DNA for the CDR3 is TGCGCCAGCAGCCCGCAAGGGACATTAGGGACCCAGTACTTC.

The chain is built from TRBV3-1 (or the pseudogene TRBV3-2) and TRBJ1-6, with 10 bases aligning to TRBD1. Trimming took 4 bases from V and 6 from J; bases not matched to a gene: 6. Per germline, CDR1 LGHDT and CDR2 YNNKEL (reference sequence). CDR3 length equals 16 residues. CDR3 region: CASSRGTGARNSPLHF. CDR3 nucleotide sequence: TGTGCCAGCAGCCGGGGGACAGGGGCCCGTAATTCACCCCTCCACTTT.

This clone was seen repeatedly, ten times or more. The gene calls are TRBV28 and TRBJ1-6; 7 positions match TRBD1. Unmatched junction bases numbered 7, after V lost 7 bases and J lost 7 bases. This CDR3 is built from 14 residues. Germline-derived CDR1 and CDR2 are MDHEN and SYDVKM. For the CDR3, the DNA is TGTGCCAGCAAACCGGGACAGCAAAATTCACCCCTCCACTTT. Protein product: CASKPGQQNSPLHF.

This clone is a singleton in its sample. The chain couples TRBV23-1 to TRBJ2-7; D possibly corresponds to TRBD1 (6 bases). TRBV23-1 belongs to the ORF category, with a function that is uncertain. The CDR3 is 16 amino acids. Trimming stripped 1 base from V and 2 bases from J, with 15 bases between. The CDR3 sequence is CASSQYPPTGTYEQYV. The CDR3 nucleotides are TGCGCCAGCAGTCAATACCCCCCCACAGGGACCTACGAGCAGTACGTC.

The chain uses TRBV12-3 or TRBV12-4 and TRBJ1-1; possibly TRBD1 for D (5 bases). V was cut by 6 bases and J by 3 bases, with 11 bases left in between. This CDR3 spans 13 amino acids. The DNA for the CDR3 is TGTGCCAGCAGGGCCGACAGTGACACTGAAGCTTTCTTT. Translated: CASRADSDTEAFF.